This T cell receptor (beta chain) was documented in a study of T cell repertoires in cytomegalovirus infection. As regards this clonotype: Its target is not known.

TCRdb recomputed calls from the reads with MiXCR, one row per CDR3 protein. Altogether around 900,000 distinct CDR3 sequences are present, around 32% being singletons, with the ten largest covering about 14%. Per germline, CDR1 SGHVS and CDR2 FQNEAQ. The length of the CDR3 is 17 residues. J gave up 2 bases and V 0 bases, and 5 bases lay outside the gene matches. The receptor comes from a human donor in good health (CMV status not recorded). Some clones in this sample may be carry-over from other donors' samples. Sequences were derived from cultured CD8+ T cells from PBMCs, sampled from culture after CMV antigen stimulation. The chain uses TRBV7-8 and TRBJ2-2; 8 bases are shared with TRBD1. The CDR3 DNA is TGTGCCAGCAGCTTAGCTAGCACAGGGGGTAACACCGGGGAGCTGTTTTTT. Its translation is CASSLASTGGNTGELFF.